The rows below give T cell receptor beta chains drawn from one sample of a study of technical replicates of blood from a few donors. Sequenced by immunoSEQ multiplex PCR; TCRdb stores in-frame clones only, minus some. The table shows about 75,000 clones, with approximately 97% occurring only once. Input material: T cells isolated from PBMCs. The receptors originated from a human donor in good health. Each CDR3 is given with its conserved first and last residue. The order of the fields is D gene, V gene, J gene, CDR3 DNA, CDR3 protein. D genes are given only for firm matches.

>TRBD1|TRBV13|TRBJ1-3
TGTGCCAGCAGCCCCTCCGTGGACAGGGGAAACACCATATATTTT
CASSPSVDRGNTIYF
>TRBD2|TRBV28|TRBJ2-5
TGTGCCAGCAGTCCTTGGACTAGCGGGGAGGAGACCCAGTACTTC
CASSPWTSGEETQYF
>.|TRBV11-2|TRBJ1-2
TGTGCCAGCAGCTTTTCAGGGGAGGGACCTCGGGGCTATGGCTACACCTTC
CASSFSGEGPRGYGYTF
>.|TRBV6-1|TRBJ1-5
TGTGCCAGCAGTGAAGTATTTAGTAGCAATCAGCCCCAGCATTTT
CASSEVFSSNQPQHF
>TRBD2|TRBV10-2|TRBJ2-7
TGCGCCAGCAGTAGGAGCGGGAGGGCCAGTGAGCAGTACTTC
CASSRSGRASEQYF
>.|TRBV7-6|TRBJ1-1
TGTGCCAGCAGCGCGAGCTTTACAGGGACTGAAGCTTTCTTT
CASSASFTGTEAFF
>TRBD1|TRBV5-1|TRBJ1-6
TGCGCCAGCAGCTCGACAGGGTTCTATAATTCACCCCTCCACTTT
CASSSTGFYNSPLHF
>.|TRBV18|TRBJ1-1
TGTGCCAGCTCACCAACGACAGCGACATTAACCCAAGCTTTCTTT
CASSPTTATLTQAFF
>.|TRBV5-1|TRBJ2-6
TGCGCCAGCAGCAGCGGGACAGGATTCTCTGGGGCCAACGTCCTGACTTTC
CASSSGTGFSGANVLTF
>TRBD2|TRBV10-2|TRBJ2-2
TGCGCCAGCAGCGCCGGGACTAGACTTGTCACCGGGGAGCTGTTTTTT
CASSAGTRLVTGELFF
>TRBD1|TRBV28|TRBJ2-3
TGTGCCAGCAGTGTTACAGGGGGCGAGGTCACAGATACGCAGTATTTT
CASSVTGGEVTDTQYF